The rows below give T cell receptor beta chains drawn from one sample of a study of T cells expressing NK-cell markers. No DNA is given; TCRdb re-called the 5' RACE reads and lists each CDR3 protein once. The sample totals about 260,000 distinct CDR3 sequences. Sequencing input: blood T cells: a sorted CD56 or NKG2C T cell subset, CD4+ or CD8+ T cells, or bulk PBMC T cells (not recorded which). The receptors here all came from a man between 18 and 29 years old in good health. The CDR3 runs from the conserved cysteine through the conserved F or W.

v_call	j_call	cdr3_aa
TRBV6-1	TRBJ1-1	CASRMRGYNTEAFF
TRBV5-1	TRBJ2-3	CASSFQPLAFGTDTQYF
TRBV5-1	TRBJ2-3	CASSTEGIAQYF
TRBV5-4	TRBJ2-2	CASSSGTSLVGELFF
TRBV2	TRBJ2-2	CASRKPGHGNTGELFF
TRBV28	TRBJ2-1	CASAGAFHNEQFF
TRBV6-5	TRBJ2-4	CASSYKGVSDIQYF
TRBV11-3	TRBJ2-3	CASSLGVRELTDTQYF
TRBV12-3/TRBV12-4	TRBJ2-3	CASSLGPREQGTDTQYF
TRBV18	TRBJ2-1	CASSYYLADFNDGQFF
TRBV27	TRBJ2-4	CASSPPLGGGYIQYF
TRBV6-2/TRBV6-3	TRBJ1-2	CASSSRQGTYGYTF
TRBV20-1	TRBJ2-7	CSARRTSGRSYEQYF
TRBV11-2	TRBJ2-7	CASSLDPGQVVYEQYF
TRBV4-1	TRBJ1-1	CASSQVRVLGDTEAFF
TRBV7-8	TRBJ1-1	CASSAYRVRNTEAFF
TRBV12-3/TRBV12-4	TRBJ2-5	CASSRDRLETQYF
TRBV5-1	TRBJ1-4	CASSLGTGYEKLFF
TRBV18	TRBJ1-1	CASSPNRGRVNTEAFF
TRBV25-1	TRBJ2-1	CASRLTSAGDEQFF
TRBV20-1	TRBJ2-7	CSAARTGDLREQYF
TRBV29-1	TRBJ1-2	CSSAEAAYGYTF
TRBV19	TRBJ2-1	CASSIVSNRGGEQFF
TRBV5-1	TRBJ2-1	CASSLLAGEVNEQFF
TRBV19	TRBJ2-1	CASSIGVRSSYNEQFF
TRBV12-3/TRBV12-4	TRBJ2-1	CASRHTGTVGSQFF
TRBV29-1	TRBJ2-1	CSVDTGLAGGNEQFF
TRBV6-1	TRBJ2-1	CASSHIAGPYNEQFF
TRBV7-2	TRBJ2-3	CASSLARLNTDTQYF
TRBV28	TRBJ2-3	CASSLIRLTGWTSTDTQYF
TRBV20-1	TRBJ2-3	CSARDSPRDTQYF